The source of this TCR beta chain is a study of CXCR3-negative and CXCR3-positive naive CD8 T cells. A word on this clonotype: The antigen is undetermined.

CDR3 length equals 16 residues. Germline V gives CDR1 SQVTM, CDR2 ANQGSEA. Overall study findings and caveats: Relative to CXCR3-negative naive cells, CXCR3-positive naive cells had more hydrophobic TRB CDR3s. Both of the naive subsets showed about the same high diversity, but memory CD8+ cells had much less. Partially decreased CXCR3 expression was recorded after cryopreservation, and fresh PBMCs were used in most assays.

5' RACE with UMI labels generated the TRB cDNA libraries. TCRdb reprocessed the 5' RACE reads and reports one entry per CDR3 protein, with no DNA. The sample table sets out around 84,000 distinct CDR3 sequences. The sample taken for sequencing was naive CXCR3+ CD8+ T cells from blood. Specified subset: CD45RO-CCR7+CD27+CD95- naive CD8+ T cells expressing CXCR3 (TNR3+). The chain carries TRBV29-1 and TRBJ2-7. The TCR was taken from a human donor in good health. Some clones in this sample may be carry-over from other donors' samples. The CDR3: CSVEVLRRDSSYEQYF.